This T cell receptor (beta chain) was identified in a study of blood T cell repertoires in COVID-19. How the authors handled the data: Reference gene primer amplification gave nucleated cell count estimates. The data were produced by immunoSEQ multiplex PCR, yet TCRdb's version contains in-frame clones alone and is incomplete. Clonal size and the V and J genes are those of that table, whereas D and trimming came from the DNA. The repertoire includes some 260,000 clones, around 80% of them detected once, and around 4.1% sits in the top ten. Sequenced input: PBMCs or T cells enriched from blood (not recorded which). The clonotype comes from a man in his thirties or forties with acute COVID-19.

The CDR3 sequence is CATSEGTGIQETQYF. The CDR3 bases are TGTGCCACCAGTGAGGGGACAGGAATTCAAGAGACCCAGTACTTC. The gene calls are TRBV24-1 and TRBJ2-5; 8 positions agree with TRBD1. The germline V gene encodes CDR1 KGHDR and CDR2 SFDVKD. The CDR3 is 15 residues long. With 4 bases clipped from V and 2 bases from J, the junction kept 5 bases outside the gene matches.